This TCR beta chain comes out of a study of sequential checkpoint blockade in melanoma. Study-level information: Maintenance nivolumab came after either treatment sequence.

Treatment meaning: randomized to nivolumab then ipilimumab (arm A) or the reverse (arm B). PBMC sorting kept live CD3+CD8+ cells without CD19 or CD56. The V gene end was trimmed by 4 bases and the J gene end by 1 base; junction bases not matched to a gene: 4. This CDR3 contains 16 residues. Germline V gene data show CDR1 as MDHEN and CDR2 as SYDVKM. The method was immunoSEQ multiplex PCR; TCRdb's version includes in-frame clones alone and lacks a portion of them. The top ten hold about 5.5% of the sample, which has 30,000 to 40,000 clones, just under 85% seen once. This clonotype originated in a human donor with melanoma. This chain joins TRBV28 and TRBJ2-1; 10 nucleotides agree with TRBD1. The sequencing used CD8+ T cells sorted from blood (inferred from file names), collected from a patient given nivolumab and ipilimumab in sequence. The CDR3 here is CASSSPGQGSYNEQFF. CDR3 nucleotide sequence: TGTGCCAGCAGTTCTCCGGGACAGGGGTCCTACAATGAGCAGTTCTTC.